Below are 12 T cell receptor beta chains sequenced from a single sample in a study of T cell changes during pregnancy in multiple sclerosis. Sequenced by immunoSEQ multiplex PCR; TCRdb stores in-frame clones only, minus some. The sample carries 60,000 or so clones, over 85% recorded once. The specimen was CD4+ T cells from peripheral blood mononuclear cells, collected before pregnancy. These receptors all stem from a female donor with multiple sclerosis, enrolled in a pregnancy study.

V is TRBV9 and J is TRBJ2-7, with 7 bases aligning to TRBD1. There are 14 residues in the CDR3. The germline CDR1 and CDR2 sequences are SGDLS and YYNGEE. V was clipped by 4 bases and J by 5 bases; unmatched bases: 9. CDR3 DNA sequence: TGTGCCAGCAGCCCTGGGACAGAGAAGGACGAGCAGTACTTC. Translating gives CASSPGTEKDEQYF.

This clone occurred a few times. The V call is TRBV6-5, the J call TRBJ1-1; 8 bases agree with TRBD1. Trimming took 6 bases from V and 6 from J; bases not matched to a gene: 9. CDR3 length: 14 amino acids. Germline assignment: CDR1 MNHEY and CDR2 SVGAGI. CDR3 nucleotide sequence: TGTGCCAGCAGCCAAACCACAGGGGGTGCTGAAGCTTTCTTT. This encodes CASSQTTGGAEAFF.

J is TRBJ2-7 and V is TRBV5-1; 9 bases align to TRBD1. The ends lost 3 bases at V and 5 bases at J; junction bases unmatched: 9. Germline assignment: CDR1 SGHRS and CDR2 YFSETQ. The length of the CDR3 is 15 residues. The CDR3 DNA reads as TGCGCCAGCAGCTCAACCGGGACAGGGAGCAACGAGCAGTACTTC. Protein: CASSSTGTGSNEQYF.

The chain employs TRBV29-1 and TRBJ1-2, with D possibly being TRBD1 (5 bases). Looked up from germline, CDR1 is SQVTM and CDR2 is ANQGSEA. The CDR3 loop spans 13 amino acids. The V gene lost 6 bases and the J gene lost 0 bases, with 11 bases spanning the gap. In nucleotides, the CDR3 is TGCAGCGTGACAGAGCTAGCTAACTATGGCTACACCTTC. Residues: CSVTELANYGYTF.

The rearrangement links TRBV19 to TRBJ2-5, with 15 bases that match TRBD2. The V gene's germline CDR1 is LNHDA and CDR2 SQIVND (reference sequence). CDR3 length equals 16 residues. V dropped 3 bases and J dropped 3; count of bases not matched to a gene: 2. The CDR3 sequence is CASSMGTSGRKETQYF. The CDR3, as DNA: TGTGCCAGTAGTATGGGGACTAGCGGGAGGAAAGAGACCCAGTACTTC.

This CDR3 reads CASSLGQGVGTQYF. CDR3 nucleotides: TGTGCCAGCAGTCTCGGACAGGGGGTAGGGACCCAGTACTTC. J is TRBJ2-5 and V is TRBV13; 10 positions match TRBD1. CDR1 and CDR2 from the germline V gene are PRHDT and FYEKMQ (reference sequence). The J segment lost 7 bases and the V segment lost 6 bases, leaving 8 bases of the junction unmatched. This CDR3 is 14 amino acids long.

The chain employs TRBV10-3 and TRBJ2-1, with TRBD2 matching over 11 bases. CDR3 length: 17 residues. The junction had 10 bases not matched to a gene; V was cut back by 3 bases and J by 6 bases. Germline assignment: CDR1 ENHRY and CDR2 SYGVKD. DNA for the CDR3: TGTGCCATCAGTGAAAAAGGTAGCGGGAGGGTGGCCAATGAGCAGTTCTTC. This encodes CAISEKGSGRVANEQFF.

The CDR3 DNA sequence: TGTGCCTGGAGTGGGCTAGCCAAAAACATTCAGTACTTC. It is translated as CAWSGLAKNIQYF. The chain carries TRBV30 and TRBJ2-4; no firm D call. V lost 1 base and J 0 bases, leaving 4 bases between the germline ends. This CDR3 is 13 amino acids long. Germline-derived CDR1 and CDR2 are GTSNPN and SVGIG (reference sequence).

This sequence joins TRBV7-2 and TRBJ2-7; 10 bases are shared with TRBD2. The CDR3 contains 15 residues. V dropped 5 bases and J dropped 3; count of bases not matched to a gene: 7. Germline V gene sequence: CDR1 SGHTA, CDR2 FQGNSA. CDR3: CASSATSGKYYEQYF. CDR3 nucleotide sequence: TGTGCCAGCAGCGCCACTAGCGGGAAGTACTACGAGCAGTACTTC.

The CDR3, as DNA: TGTGCCAGCAGCCAAGAGACAGGGGGAAAATTTTCAAATGGCTACACCTTC. It is translated as CASSQETGGKFSNGYTF. This chain uses TRBV4-2 with TRBJ1-2; 9 bases are a match to TRBD1. CDR1 is LGHNA and CDR2 is YNFKEQ in the germline V gene. The V gene end was trimmed by 0 bases and the J gene end by 6 bases; junction bases not matched to a gene: 11. CDR3 length: 17 amino acids.

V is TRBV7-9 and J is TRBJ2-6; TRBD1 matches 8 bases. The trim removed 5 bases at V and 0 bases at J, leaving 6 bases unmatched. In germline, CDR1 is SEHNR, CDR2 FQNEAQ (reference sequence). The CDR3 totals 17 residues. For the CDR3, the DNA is TGTGCCAGCAGCCGCGGACAGGGTGTCTCTGGGGCCAACGTCCTGACTTTC. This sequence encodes CASSRGQGVSGANVLTF.

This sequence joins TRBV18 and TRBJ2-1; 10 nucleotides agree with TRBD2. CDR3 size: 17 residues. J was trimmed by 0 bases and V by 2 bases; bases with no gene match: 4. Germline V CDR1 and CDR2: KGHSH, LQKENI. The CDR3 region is CASSPASGRGSYNEQFF. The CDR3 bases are TGTGCCAGCTCACCAGCTAGCGGGAGAGGCTCCTACAATGAGCAGTTCTTC.